Included here is one TCR beta chain sequence, with context. This record belongs to a study of blood T cell repertoires in COVID-19. Across the study: Both acute and convalescent COVID-19 samples were obtained from the United States, Italy and Spain. Nucleic acid was either cDNA or gDNA, and it came from T cells, B-cell-depleted T cells, or PBMCs.

Trimming removed 1 base from V and 4 bases from J, with 16 bases in between. Germline CDR1 and CDR2: MNHNS and SASEGT. The CDR3 spans 16 residues. Sequencing was performed with immunoSEQ multiplex PCR; in TCRdb, only in-frame clones are kept and a portion is missing. The sample includes about 280,000 clones, 83% of them seen just once. Sequenced input: peripheral blood. The V call is TRBV6-1, the J call TRBJ1-1, with D tentatively TRBD1 (6 bases). The clonotype originates from a woman aged 45 to 65 who had recovered from COVID-19. The CDR3 DNA reads TGTGCCAGCAGTGAAGGGGGCGGCAGGGGTGGCACTGAAGCTTTCTTT. Amino acid sequence: CASSEGGGRGGTEAFF.